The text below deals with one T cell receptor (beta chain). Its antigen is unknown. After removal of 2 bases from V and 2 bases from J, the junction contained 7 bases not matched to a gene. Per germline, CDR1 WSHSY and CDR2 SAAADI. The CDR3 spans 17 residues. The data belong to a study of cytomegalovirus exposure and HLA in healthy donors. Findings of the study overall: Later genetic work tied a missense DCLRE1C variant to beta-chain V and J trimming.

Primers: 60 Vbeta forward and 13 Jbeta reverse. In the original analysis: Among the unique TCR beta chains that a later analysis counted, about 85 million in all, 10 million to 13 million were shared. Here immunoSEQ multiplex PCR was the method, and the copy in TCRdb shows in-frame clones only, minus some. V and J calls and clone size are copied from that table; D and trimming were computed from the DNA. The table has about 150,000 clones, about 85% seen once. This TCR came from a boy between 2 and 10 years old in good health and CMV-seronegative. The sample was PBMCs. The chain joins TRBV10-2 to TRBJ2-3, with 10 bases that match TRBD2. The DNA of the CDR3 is TGCGCCAGCAGTGAGATAAGGACTAGCGGCACCACAGATACGCAGTATTTT. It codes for CASSEIRTSGTTDTQYF.